The T cell receptor beta chain under discussion was sequenced for a study of blood T cell repertoires in COVID-19. Study in general: COVID-19 samples, acute and convalescent, were from the United States, Italy and Spain. In each case, the material was cDNA or gDNA derived from T cells, B-cell-depleted T cells, or PBMCs.

Under the authors' procedure: Scientists estimated how many nucleated cells there were by amplifying reference gene primers. TCRdb keeps only in-frame clones here, not all; method: immunoSEQ multiplex PCR. That table is the source of V, J and clone size, and D and trimming were worked out from the DNA. The sample holds roughly 230,000 clones; around 82% are singletons and the top ten take around 4%. The ends lost 6 bases at V and 4 bases at J; junction bases unmatched: 10. Germline V gene data show CDR1 as MNHEY and CDR2 as SVGAGI. The CDR3 covers 15 residues. Sequencing was carried out using peripheral blood. The sequence came from a man aged 50-60 years with active or convalescent COVID-19. This sequence joins TRBV6-5 and TRBJ2-3; 7 positions agree with TRBD1. For the CDR3, the DNA is TGTGCCAGCAGCTCGCCCGGACAGGACCCAGATACGCAGTATTTT. Residues: CASSSPGQDPDTQYF.